Below, 29 T cell receptor beta chains from the same sample are listed, as sequenced in a study of blood T cells in healthy people across ages. A J-beta primer mix and a sample-barcoded 5' primer were used in a second PCR of about 7 to 12 cycles. TCRdb recomputed calls from the 5' RACE reads with MiXCR, one row per CDR3 protein. The sample includes 600,000 to 650,000 distinct CDR3 sequences, roughly 50% of them seen just once. Sequencing used blood. All receptors derive from a man in his 60s in good health.

With respect to this clonotype: A clone one base away is much larger, so this may be a read error. This chain connects TRBV27 to TRBJ2-3, with D uncertain. Germline V gives CDR1 MNHEY, CDR2 SMNVEV (reference sequence). The V end lost 10 bases, the J end lost 3 bases, and 14 bases lay between the germline ends. The CDR3 totals 13 residues. CDR3: CANISRATDTQYF. The CDR3, as DNA: TGTGCCAACATCTCTCGAGCAACAGATACGCAGTATTTT.

The chain is built from TRBV5-1 and TRBJ2-3; 11 bases are shared with TRBD1. The CDR3 contains 15 residues. V trimming: 4 bases; J trimming: 7 bases; junction bases outside the gene matches: 8. Per the germline V gene, CDR1 is SGHRS and CDR2 is YFSETQ. In nucleotides, the CDR3 is TGCGCCAGCAGCCCCGGCGGGACAGGGGGGTATACGCAGTATTTT. Amino acids: CASSPGGTGGYTQYF.

This clonotype was found a few times. This chain links TRBV2 with TRBJ2-1; TRBD1 aligns across 7 bases. CDR3 length: 14 residues. Unmatched junction bases numbered 8, after V lost 6 bases and J lost 6 bases. Germline assignment: CDR1 SNHLY and CDR2 FYNNEI. The CDR3, as DNA: TGTGCCAGCAGCCATAAAAGACAGGGCAATGAGCAGTTCTTC. Protein sequence: CASSHKRQGNEQFF.

This chain joins TRBV7-9 and TRBJ2-5; D gene uncertain. The CDR3 has 14 residues. CDR1 and CDR2 (germline): SEHNR, FQNEAQ (reference sequence). The ends were cut back, 3 bases at V and 5 bases at J, with 13 bases in the middle. The CDR3 nucleotides read TGTGCCAGCAGCTTCAACGGGCTGGCGGAGACCCAGTACTTC. Its translation is CASSFNGLAETQYF.

The chain couples TRBV15 to TRBJ2-3, with 10 bases identical to TRBD2. CDR1 and CDR2 (germline): LNHNV, YYDKDF (reference sequence). The CDR3 sequence is 17 residues long. V was clipped by 3 bases and J by 0 bases; unmatched bases: 6. This CDR3 reads CATSRISGGTSTDTQYF. DNA of the CDR3: TGTGCCACCAGCAGGATTAGCGGGGGGACTAGCACAGATACGCAGTATTTT.

This chain uses TRBV20-1 with TRBJ2-3; D remains ambiguous. The germline V and J ends were trimmed by 5 bases and 1 base, with 10 bases remaining between them. From germline, CDR1 is DFQATT and CDR2 SNEGSKA (reference sequence). The length of the CDR3 is 13 residues. CDR3 DNA: TGCAGTGCTGCAACCGGCGGCACAGATACGCAGTATTTT. This encodes CSAATGGTDTQYF.

The chain joins TRBV28 to TRBJ2-7; D ambiguous. Germline-derived CDR1 and CDR2 are MDHEN and SYDVKM. Trimming left V 6 bases short and J 5 bases short, with 17 bases between. This CDR3 region has 14 residues. For the CDR3, the DNA is TGTGCCAGCAGCTCGGAAAGGTCCAGACACGAGCAGTACTTC. It codes for CASSSERSRHEQYF.

J is TRBJ2-3 and V is TRBV20-1; D is ambiguous. This CDR3 spans 14 amino acids. The ends were cut back, 0 bases at V and 0 bases at J, with 7 bases in the middle. Germline values: CDR1 DFQATT, CDR2 SNEGSKA (reference sequence). Written as DNA, the CDR3 is TGCAGTGCTAGAGATCAGATTAGCACAGATACGCAGTATTTT. This encodes CSARDQISTDTQYF.

CDR3 bases: TGTGCCAGCAGTAAAAACTCGTTCGGGACAGGCTATGGCTACACCTTC. Translation: CASSKNSFGTGYGYTF. The chain is built from TRBV6-5 and TRBJ1-2, with 8 bases matching TRBD1. With 5 bases clipped from V and 4 bases from J, the junction kept 12 bases outside the gene matches. The CDR3 extends over 16 amino acids. Germline CDR1 and CDR2: MNHEY and SVGAGI.

The J gene is TRBJ2-1, the V gene TRBV29-1; D unresolved. With 4 bases removed from V and 10 bases from J, the gap between germline ends came to 20 bases. The CDR3 length is 14 residues. The V gene's germline CDR1 is SQVTM and CDR2 ANQGSEA. CDR3 in DNA: TGCAGCGTTGCGGTCGGAAAGGGCCCCTACGAGCAGTTCTTC. Amino acids: CSVAVGKGPYEQFF.

The chain joins TRBV12-3 or TRBV12-4 to TRBJ2-2; 8 bases line up with TRBD2. The CDR3 is 15 amino acids. After removal of 4 bases from V and 1 base from J, the junction contained 2 bases not matched to a gene. The CDR3 DNA follows: TGTGCCAGCAGTTGCGCGGGGGGGAACACCGGGGAGCTGTTTTTT. Residues: CASSCAGGNTGELFF.

V is TRBV3-1 and J is TRBJ1-5; 8 positions match TRBD1. The CDR3 has 11 amino acids. Germline values: CDR1 LGHDT, CDR2 YNNKEL (reference sequence). With 11 bases clipped from V and 6 bases from J, the junction kept 3 bases outside the gene matches. As DNA, the CDR3 is TGTGCCGCAGGGGGCTCTCAGCCCCAGCATTTT. Protein: CAAGGSQPQHF.

The rearrangement uses TRBV18 and TRBJ1-2; a weak D match, TRBD1 (5 bases). CDR3 length equals 15 residues. Germline loops: CDR1 KGHSH, CDR2 LQKENI. V shed 3 bases and J shed 8 bases, with 19 bases lying between them. The CDR3 sequence is CASSPVGTDFSGYTF. The CDR3 DNA follows: TGTGCCAGCTCACCCGTCGGGACCGACTTCAGCGGCTACACCTTC.

The rearrangement uses TRBV5-1 and TRBJ2-5, with 10 bases identical to TRBD2. V was clipped by 4 bases and J by 2 bases; unmatched bases: 8. Germline V gene lookup returns CDR1 SGHRS and CDR2 YFSETQ. The CDR3 loop spans 16 amino acids. The DNA for the CDR3 is TGCGCCAGCAGCAGGCAAGCGGGGGGGAAACAAGAGACCCAGTACTTC. This codes for CASSRQAGGKQETQYF.

This clonotype has only a few counts. V is TRBV9 and J is TRBJ1-2; TRBD1 is a possible D gene (6 bases). CDR1 and CDR2 from the germline V gene are SGDLS and YYNGEE. Trimming took 0 bases from V and 1 from J, leaving 13 bases between them. The CDR3 spans 16 residues. CDR3 residues: CASSVAGGQINYGYTF. For the CDR3, the DNA is TGTGCCAGCAGCGTAGCGGGAGGACAGATTAACTATGGCTACACCTTC.

V usage is TRBV3-1 and J usage is TRBJ2-5, with TRBD2 matching 7 bases. Germline values: CDR1 LGHDT, CDR2 YNNKEL (reference sequence). Unmatched junction bases numbered 7, after V lost 1 base and J lost 2 bases. The CDR3 is made up of 16 amino acids. The DNA for the CDR3 is TGTGCCAGCAGCCAAGGTGGGGGGGGGACTCAAGAGACCCAGTACTTC. It yields the protein CASSQGGGGTQETQYF.

The V gene is TRBV7-9, the J gene TRBJ1-2; perhaps TRBD1 as D (5 bases). V lost 4 bases and J lost 1, with 10 bases in between. The CDR3 runs 14 residues. Germline lookup yields CDR1 SEHNR and CDR2 FQNEAQ (reference sequence). The CDR3 bases are TGTGCCAGCAGCTCCGGGGCTAATAACTATGGCTACACCTTC. This sequence encodes CASSSGANNYGYTF. Looking up the rest from reference TRBV7-9 and TRBJ1-2 gives the full variable domain: DTGVSQNPRHKITKRGQNVTFRCDPISEHNRLYWYRQTLGQGPEFLTYFQNEAQLEKSRLLSDRFSAERPKGSFSTLEIQRTEQGDSAMYLCASSSGANNYGYTFGSGTRLTVV.

As concerns this clonotype: A much larger clonotype is one base distant, so this may be a read error. This chain uses TRBV7-2 with TRBJ2-7, with 8 bases matching TRBD2. Germline loops: CDR1 SGHTA, CDR2 FQGNSA. The CDR3 is 14 amino acids. The CDR3 DNA reads TGTGCCAGCAGCTACCAGAGCGGGGGAGAGACCCAGCACTTC. Translated: CASSYQSGGETQHF. The full variable domain, completed using reference TRBV7-2 and TRBJ2-7, is GAGVSQSPSNKVTEKGKDVELRCDPISGHTALYWYRQSLGQGLEFLIYFQGNSAPDKSGLPSDRFSAERTGGSVSTLTIQRTQQEDSAVYLCASSYQSGGETQHFGPGTRLTVT.

This rearrangement joins TRBV5-1 to TRBJ2-7, with D unresolved. Germline CDR1 and CDR2: SGHRS and YFSETQ. V dropped 0 bases and J dropped 5 bases, with 15 bases sitting between them. CDR3 length: 15 amino acids. The CDR3 region is CASSLEVGRSDEQYF. CDR3 coding DNA: TGCGCCAGCAGCTTGGAAGTGGGCAGGTCCGACGAGCAGTACTTC.

The gene calls are TRBV11-2 and TRBJ2-5, with D hard to call. The ends were cut back, 1 base at V and 1 base at J, with 19 bases in the middle. This CDR3 has 18 residues. Germline CDR1 is SGHAT and CDR2 is FQNNGV. The CDR3 DNA is TGTGCCAGCAGCTTAGCTGCGGCAGGAATACTATCCCAAGAGACCCAGTACTTC. As protein: CASSLAAAGILSQETQYF.

This rearrangement joins TRBV6-1 to TRBJ2-4; 15 bases align to TRBD2. The J call is in doubt because the DNA end fits TRBJ2-7 better. The CDR3 consists of 15 residues. CDR1 is MNHNS, CDR2 SASEGT, per germline. CDR3: CASSWTSGGASEQYF. As DNA, the CDR3 is TGTGCCAGCAGTTGGACTAGCGGGGGGGCCAGCGAGCAGTACTTC.

The rearrangement uses TRBV27 and TRBJ2-1, with TRBD1 identical over 9 bases. This CDR3 has 15 residues. The germline V gene encodes CDR1 MNHEY and CDR2 SMNVEV (reference sequence). With 4 bases clipped from V and 2 bases from J, the junction kept 3 bases outside the gene matches. The CDR3, as DNA: TGTGCCAGCAGTTGGACAGGGGTCGCCTACAATGAGCAGTTCTTC. It codes for CASSWTGVAYNEQFF.

In this sample, this clonotype turned up once. The chain uses TRBV5-1 and TRBJ1-5; D unclear. V was clipped by 10 bases and J by 5 bases, with 10 bases between them. Germline CDR1 and CDR2: SGHRS and YFSETQ. The CDR3 is 11 residues long. The CDR3: CAGRGYQPQHF. CDR3 DNA sequence: TGCGCCGGGCGGGGATATCAGCCCCAGCATTTT.

V is TRBV7-2 and J is TRBJ2-1; 9 positions agree with TRBD1. The V and J ends lost 7 bases and 4 bases, in that order; junction bases with no gene match: 5. CDR3 length equals 14 residues. Germline CDR1 SGHTA, CDR2 FQGNSA. The CDR3 sequence is CASNVGTGYNEQFF. The CDR3 region has the DNA TGTGCCAGCAACGTCGGGACAGGGTACAATGAGCAGTTCTTC.

Concerning this clonotype itself: An end of the junction does not agree with germline; a read error may underlie this. The chain couples TRBV12-3 or TRBV12-4 to TRBJ2-3; D call uncertain. The CDR3 length is 12 residues. The CDR3: CVSRFGVDMQYF. For the CDR3, the DNA is TGTGTCAGCAGATTTGGTGTTGATATGCAGTATTTT.

The chain recombines TRBV10-3 with TRBJ2-5, with D maybe TRBD2 (6 bases). The last part of the DNA fits TRBJ2-7 better; the J call may be wrong. The CDR3 is made up of 15 amino acids. Germline CDR1 ENHRY, CDR2 SYGVKD. This CDR3 reads CAISESWGGSYEQYF. Written as DNA, the CDR3 is TGTGCCATCAGTGAGTCGTGGGGAGGCTCCTACGAGCAGTACTTC.

The V call is TRBV6-6, the J call TRBJ1-2; TRBD1 matches at 7 bases. V gave up 6 bases and J gave up 8 bases; unmatched junction bases: 18. The CDR3 covers 16 residues. Germline loops: CDR1 MNHNY, CDR2 SVGAGI (reference sequence). The CDR3 sequence is CASRHRQGRPLGGYTF. The CDR3 DNA sequence: TGTGCCAGCAGACACCGACAGGGACGCCCCTTGGGAGGCTACACCTTC.

The V and J genes are TRBV15 and TRBJ1-4, with D uncertain. This CDR3 contains 14 residues. V was trimmed by 0 bases and J by 8 bases, leaving 10 bases between them. Germline loops: CDR1 LNHNV, CDR2 YYDKDF (reference sequence). The CDR3 region is CATSRDKVVEKLFF. The CDR3 DNA is TGTGCCACCAGCAGAGATAAGGTGGTCGAAAAACTGTTTTTT.

The chain links TRBV5-5 to TRBJ1-1; no reliable D call. In germline, CDR1 is SGHKS, CDR2 YYEKEE (reference sequence). This CDR3 has 13 residues. V lost 3 bases to trimming and J lost 3 bases, with 9 bases between them. This chain's CDR3 is CASSWSQDTEAFF. The CDR3 coding sequence is TGTGCCAGCAGCTGGAGTCAGGACACTGAAGCTTTCTTT. Full variable domain (rest looked up from reference TRBV5-5 and TRBJ1-1): DAGVTQSPTHLIKTRGQQVTLRCSPISGHKSVSWYQQVLGQGPQFIFQYYEKEERGRGNFPDRFSARQFPNYSSELNVNALLLGDSALYLCASSWSQDTEAFFGQGTRLTVV.